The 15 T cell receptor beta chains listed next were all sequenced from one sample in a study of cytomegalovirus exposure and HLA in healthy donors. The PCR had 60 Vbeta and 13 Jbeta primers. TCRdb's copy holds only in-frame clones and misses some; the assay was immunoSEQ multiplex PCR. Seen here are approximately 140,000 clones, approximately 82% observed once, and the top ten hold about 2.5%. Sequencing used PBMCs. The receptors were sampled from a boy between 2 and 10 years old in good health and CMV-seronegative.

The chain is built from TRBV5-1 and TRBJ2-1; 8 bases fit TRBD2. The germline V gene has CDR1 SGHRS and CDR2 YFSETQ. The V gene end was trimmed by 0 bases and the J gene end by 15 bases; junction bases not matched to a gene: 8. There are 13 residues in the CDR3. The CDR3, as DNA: TGCGCCAGCAGCTTGGCGGGACTAGGTTTAGGGTTCTTC. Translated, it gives CASSLAGLGLGFF.

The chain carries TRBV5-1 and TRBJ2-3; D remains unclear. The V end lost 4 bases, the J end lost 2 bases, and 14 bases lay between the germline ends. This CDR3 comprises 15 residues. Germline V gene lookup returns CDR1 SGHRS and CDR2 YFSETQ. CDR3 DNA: TGCGCCAGCAGCGCGACACCGTCTCTCACAGATACGCAGTATTTT. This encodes CASSATPSLTDTQYF.

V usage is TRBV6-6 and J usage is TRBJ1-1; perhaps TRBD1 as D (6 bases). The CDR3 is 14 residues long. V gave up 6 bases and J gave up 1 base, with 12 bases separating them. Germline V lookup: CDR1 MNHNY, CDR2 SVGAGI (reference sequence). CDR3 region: CASRSGTTNTEAFF. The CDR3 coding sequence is TGTGCCAGCAGGTCAGGGACAACGAACACTGAAGCTTTCTTT.

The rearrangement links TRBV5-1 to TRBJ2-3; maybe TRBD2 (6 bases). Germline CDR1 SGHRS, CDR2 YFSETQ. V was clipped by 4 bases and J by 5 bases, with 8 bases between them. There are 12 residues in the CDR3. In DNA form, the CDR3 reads TGCGCCAGCAGCCTCGGGGGAGATACGCAGTATTTT. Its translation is CASSLGGDTQYF.

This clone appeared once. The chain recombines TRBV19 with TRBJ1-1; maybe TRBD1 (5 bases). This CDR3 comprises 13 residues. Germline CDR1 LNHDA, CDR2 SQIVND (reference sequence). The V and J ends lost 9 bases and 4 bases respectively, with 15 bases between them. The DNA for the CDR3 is TGTGCCAGCACCATTGGGGGGATCACTGAAGCTTTCTTT. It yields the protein CASTIGGITEAFF.

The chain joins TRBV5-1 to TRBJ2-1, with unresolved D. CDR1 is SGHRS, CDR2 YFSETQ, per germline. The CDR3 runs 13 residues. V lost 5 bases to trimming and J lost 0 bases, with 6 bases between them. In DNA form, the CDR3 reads TGCGCCAGCAGATTTAGCTCCTACAATGAGCAGTTCTTC. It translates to CASRFSSYNEQFF.

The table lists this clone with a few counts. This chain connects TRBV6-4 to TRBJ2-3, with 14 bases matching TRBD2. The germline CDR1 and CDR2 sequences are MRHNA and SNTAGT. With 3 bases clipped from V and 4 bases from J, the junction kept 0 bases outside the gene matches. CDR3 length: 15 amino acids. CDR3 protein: CASSETSGGADTQYF. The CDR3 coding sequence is TGTGCCAGCAGTGAGACTAGCGGGGGGGCAGATACGCAGTATTTT.

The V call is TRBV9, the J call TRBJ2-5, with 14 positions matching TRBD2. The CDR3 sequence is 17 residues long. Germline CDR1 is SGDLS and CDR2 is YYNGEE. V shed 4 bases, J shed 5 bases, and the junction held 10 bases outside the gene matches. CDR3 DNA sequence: TGTGCCAGCAGCCCCGGACTAGCGGGAGGTTTTAGTGAGACCCAGTACTTC. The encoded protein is CASSPGLAGGFSETQYF.

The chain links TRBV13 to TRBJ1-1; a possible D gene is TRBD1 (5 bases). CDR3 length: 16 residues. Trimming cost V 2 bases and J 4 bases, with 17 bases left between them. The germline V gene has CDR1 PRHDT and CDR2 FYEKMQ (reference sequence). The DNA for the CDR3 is TGTGCCAGCAGCTTATTCTTCCGGGGGTGGGGCACTGAAGCTTTCTTT. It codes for CASSLFFRGWGTEAFF.

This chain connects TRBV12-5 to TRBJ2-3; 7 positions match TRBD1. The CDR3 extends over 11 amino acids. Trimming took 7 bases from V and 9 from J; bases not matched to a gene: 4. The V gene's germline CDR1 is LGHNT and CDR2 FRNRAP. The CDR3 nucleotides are TGTGCTAGTGCCCGGGACAGCACGCAGTATTTT. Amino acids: CASARDSTQYF. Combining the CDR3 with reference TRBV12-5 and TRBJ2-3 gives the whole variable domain DARVTQTPRHKVTEMGQEVTMRCQPILGHNTVFWYRQTMMQGLELLAYFRNRAPLDDSGMPKDRFSAEMPDATLATLKIQPSEPRDSAVYFCASARDSTQYFGPGTRLTVL.

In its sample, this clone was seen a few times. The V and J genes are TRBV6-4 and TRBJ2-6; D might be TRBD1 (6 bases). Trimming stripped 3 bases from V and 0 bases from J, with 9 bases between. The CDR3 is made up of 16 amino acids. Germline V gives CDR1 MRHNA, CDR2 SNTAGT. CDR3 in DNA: TGTGCCAGCAGTGAGGCAGGGGACTCTGGGGCCAACGTCCTGACTTTC. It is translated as CASSEAGDSGANVLTF.

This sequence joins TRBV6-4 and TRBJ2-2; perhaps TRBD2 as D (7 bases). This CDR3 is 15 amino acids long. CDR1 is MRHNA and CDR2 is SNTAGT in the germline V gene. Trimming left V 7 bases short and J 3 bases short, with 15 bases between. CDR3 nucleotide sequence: TGTGCCAGCACCCCGGGGGGCCTGGACACCGGGGAGCTGTTTTTT. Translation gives CASTPGGLDTGELFF.

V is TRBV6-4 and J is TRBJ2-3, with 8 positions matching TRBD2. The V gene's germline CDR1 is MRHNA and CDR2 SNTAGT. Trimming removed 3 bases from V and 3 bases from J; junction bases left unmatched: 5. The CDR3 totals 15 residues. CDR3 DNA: TGTGCCAGCAGTGAGGGAGCGGGGGAGACAGATACGCAGTATTTT. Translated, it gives CASSEGAGETDTQYF.

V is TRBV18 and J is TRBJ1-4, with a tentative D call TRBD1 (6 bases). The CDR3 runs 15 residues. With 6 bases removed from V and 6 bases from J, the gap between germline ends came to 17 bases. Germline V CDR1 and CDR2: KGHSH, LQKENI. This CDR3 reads CASSPPGGRDEKLFF. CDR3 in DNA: TGTGCCAGCTCCCCTCCGGGGGGCCGGGATGAAAAACTGTTTTTT.

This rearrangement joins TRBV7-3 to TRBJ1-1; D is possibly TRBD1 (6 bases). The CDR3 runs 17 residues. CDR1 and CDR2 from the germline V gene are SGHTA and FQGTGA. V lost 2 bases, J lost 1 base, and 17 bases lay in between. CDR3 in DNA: TGTGCCAGCAGCTTAGGGGACAATGGATTTACGAACACTGAAGCTTTCTTT. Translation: CASSLGDNGFTNTEAFF.